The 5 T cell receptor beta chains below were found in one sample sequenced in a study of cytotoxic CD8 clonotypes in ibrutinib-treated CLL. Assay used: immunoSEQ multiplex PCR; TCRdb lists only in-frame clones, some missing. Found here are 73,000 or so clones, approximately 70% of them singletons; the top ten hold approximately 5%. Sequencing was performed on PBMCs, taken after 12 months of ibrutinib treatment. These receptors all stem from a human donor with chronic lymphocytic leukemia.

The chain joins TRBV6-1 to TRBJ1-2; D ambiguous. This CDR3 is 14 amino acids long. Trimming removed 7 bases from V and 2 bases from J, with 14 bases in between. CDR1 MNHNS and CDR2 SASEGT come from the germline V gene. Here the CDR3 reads CASKMDPKNYGYTF. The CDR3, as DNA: TGTGCCAGCAAGATGGACCCGAAGAACTATGGCTACACCTTC.

The CDR3 loop reads CSVGGATDTQYF. The CDR3 region has the DNA TGCAGCGTAGGGGGGGCTACAGATACGCAGTATTTT. This sequence joins TRBV29-1 and TRBJ2-3; D may be TRBD2 (7 bases). Germline assignment: CDR1 SQVTM and CDR2 ANQGSEA. V lost 6 bases, J lost 3 bases, and 10 bases lay in between. This CDR3 spans 12 amino acids.

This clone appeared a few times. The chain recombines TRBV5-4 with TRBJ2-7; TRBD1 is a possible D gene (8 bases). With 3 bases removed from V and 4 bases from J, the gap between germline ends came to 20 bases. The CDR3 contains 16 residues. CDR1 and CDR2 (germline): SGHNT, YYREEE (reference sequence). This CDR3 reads CASSSIGQGGGYEQYF. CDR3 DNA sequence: TGTGCCAGCAGCTCCATTGGACAGGGAGGGGGTTACGAGCAGTACTTC.

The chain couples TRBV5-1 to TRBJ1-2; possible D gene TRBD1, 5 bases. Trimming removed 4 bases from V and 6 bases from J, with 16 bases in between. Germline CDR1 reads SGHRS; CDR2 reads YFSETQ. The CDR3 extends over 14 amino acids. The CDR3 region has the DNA TGCGCCAGCAGCGGAGGATGGGGCGCCGATGGCTACACCTTC. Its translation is CASSGGWGADGYTF.

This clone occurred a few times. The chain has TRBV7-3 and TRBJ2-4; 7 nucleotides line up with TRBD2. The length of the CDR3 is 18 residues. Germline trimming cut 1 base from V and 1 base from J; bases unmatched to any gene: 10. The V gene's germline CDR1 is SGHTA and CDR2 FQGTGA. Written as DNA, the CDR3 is TGTGCCAGCAGCTTAATGGGGCGGGGGAGCGTGGCCAAAAACATTCAGTACTTC. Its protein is CASSLMGRGSVAKNIQYF. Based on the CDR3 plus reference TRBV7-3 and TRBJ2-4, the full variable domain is GAGVSQTPSNKVTEKGKYVELRCDPISGHTALYWYRQSLGQGPEFLIYFQGTGAADDSGLPNDRFFAVRPEGSVSTLKIQRTERGDSAVYLCASSLMGRGSVAKNIQYFGAGTRLSVL.